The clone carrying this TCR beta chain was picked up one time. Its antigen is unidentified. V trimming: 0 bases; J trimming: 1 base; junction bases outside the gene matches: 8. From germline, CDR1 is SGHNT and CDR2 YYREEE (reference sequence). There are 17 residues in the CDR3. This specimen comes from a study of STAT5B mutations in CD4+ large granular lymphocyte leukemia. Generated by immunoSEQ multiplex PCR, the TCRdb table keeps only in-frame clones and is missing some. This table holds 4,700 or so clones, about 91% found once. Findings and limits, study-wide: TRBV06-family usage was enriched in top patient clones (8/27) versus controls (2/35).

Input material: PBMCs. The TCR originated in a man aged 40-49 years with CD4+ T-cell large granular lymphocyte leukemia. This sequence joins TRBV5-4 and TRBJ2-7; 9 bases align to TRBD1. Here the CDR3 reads CASSLGGTGPLSYEQYF. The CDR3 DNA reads TGTGCCAGCAGCTTGGGCGGGACAGGGCCCCTTTCCTACGAGCAGTACTTC.